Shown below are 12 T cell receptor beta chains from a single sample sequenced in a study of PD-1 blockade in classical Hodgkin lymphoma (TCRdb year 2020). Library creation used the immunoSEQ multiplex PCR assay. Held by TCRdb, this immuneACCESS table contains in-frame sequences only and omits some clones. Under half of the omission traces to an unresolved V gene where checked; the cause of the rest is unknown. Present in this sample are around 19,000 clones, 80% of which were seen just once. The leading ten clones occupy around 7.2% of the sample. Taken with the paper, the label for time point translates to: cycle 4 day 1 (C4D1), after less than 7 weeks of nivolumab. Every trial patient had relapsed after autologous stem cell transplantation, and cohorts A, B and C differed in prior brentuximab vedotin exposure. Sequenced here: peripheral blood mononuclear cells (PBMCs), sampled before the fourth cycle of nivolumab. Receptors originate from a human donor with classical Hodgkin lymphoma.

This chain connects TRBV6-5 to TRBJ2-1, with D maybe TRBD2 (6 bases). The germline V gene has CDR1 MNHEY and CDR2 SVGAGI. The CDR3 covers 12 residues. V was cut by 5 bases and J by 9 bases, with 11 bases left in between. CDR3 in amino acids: CASSRGSGEQFF. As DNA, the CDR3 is TGTGCCAGCAGTCGGGGGTCGGGTGAGCAGTTCTTC.

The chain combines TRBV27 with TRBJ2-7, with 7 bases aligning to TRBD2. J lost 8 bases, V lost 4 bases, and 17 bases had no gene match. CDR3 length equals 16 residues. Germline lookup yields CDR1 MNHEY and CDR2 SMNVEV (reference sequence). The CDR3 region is CASSSLAASGYFKQYF. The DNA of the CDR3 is TGTGCCAGCAGTTCCCTAGCGGCGTCTGGTTACTTTAAGCAGTACTTC.

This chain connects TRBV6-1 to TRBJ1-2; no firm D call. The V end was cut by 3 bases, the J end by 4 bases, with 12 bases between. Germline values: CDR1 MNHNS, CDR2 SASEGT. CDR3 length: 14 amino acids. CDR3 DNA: TGTGCCAGCAGTGAGGCTAACAGTATCTATGGCTACACCTTC. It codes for CASSEANSIYGYTF.

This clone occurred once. The CDR3 spells CASSPQGSFSYEQYF. In nucleotides, the CDR3 is TGTGCCAGCTCACCACAGGGGAGTTTTTCCTACGAGCAGTACTTC. The chain has TRBV18 and TRBJ2-7, with D perhaps assigned TRBD1 or TRBD2 (5 bases each). This CDR3 is 15 amino acids long. Germline CDR1 is KGHSH and CDR2 is LQKENI. V was pared by 1 base and J by 1 base, with 11 bases between.

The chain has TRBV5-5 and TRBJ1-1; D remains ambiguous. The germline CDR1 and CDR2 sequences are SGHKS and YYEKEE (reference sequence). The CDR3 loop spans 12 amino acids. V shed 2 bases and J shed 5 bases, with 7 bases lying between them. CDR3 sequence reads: CASSFGETEAFF. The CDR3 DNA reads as TGTGCCAGCAGCTTTGGGGAGACTGAAGCTTTCTTT. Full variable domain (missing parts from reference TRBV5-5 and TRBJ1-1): DAGVTQSPTHLIKTRGQQVTLRCSPISGHKSVSWYQQVLGQGPQFIFQYYEKEERGRGNFPDRFSARQFPNYSSELNVNALLLGDSALYLCASSFGETEAFFGQGTRLTVV.

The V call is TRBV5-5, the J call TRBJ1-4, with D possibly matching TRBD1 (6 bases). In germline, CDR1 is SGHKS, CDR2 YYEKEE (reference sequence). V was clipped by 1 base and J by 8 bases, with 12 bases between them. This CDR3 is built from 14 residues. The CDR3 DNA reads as TGTGCCAGCAGCTTGTCGTGGGGGCAAGAAAAACTGTTTTTT. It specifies CASSLSWGQEKLFF.

As DNA, the CDR3 is TGTGCCAGCAGTACAACAGGGGCCGGGGAGCTGTTTTTT. It codes for CASSTTGAGELFF. The chain combines TRBV6-5 with TRBJ2-2; 7 nucleotides line up with TRBD1. The CDR3 consists of 13 residues. V lost 5 bases, J lost 6 bases, and 3 bases stayed unmatched. From germline, CDR1 is MNHEY and CDR2 SVGAGI.

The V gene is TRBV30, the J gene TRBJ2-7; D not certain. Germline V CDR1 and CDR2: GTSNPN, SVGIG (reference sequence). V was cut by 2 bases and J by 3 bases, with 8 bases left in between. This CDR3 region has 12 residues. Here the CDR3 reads CAWSPSRYEQYF. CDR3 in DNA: TGTGCCTGGAGTCCCAGCCGCTACGAGCAGTACTTC.

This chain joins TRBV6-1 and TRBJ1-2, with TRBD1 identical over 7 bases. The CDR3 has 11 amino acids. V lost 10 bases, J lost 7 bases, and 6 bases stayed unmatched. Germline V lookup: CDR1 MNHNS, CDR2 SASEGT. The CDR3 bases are TGTGCCACCGTCCGACAGGGTGGCTACACCTTC. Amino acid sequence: CATVRQGGYTF.

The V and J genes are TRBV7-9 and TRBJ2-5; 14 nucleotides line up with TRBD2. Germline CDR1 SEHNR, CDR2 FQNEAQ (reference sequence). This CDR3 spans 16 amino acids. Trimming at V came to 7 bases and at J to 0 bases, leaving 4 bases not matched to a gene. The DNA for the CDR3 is TGTGCCAGCATCCGGACTAGCGGGGGGTACCAAGAGACCCAGTACTTC. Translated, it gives CASIRTSGGYQETQYF. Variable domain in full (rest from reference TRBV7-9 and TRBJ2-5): DTGVSQNPRHKITKRGQNVTFRCDPISEHNRLYWYRQTLGQGPEFLTYFQNEAQLEKSRLLSDRFSAERPKGSFSTLEIQRTEQGDSAMYLCASIRTSGGYQETQYFGPGTRLLVL.

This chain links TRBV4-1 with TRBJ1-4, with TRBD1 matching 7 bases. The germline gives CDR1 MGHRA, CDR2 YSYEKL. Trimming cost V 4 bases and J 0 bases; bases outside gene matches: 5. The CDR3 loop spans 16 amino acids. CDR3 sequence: CASSPRGTATNEKLFF. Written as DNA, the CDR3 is TGCGCCAGCAGCCCTAGGGGGACAGCAACTAATGAAAAACTGTTTTTT.

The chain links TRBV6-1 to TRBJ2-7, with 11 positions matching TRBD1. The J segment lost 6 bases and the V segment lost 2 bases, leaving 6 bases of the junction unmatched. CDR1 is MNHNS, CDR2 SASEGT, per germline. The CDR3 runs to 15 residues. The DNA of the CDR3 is TGTGCCAGCAGTGAAAGTGGGACAGGGGGGTCCGAGCAGTACTTC. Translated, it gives CASSESGTGGSEQYF.